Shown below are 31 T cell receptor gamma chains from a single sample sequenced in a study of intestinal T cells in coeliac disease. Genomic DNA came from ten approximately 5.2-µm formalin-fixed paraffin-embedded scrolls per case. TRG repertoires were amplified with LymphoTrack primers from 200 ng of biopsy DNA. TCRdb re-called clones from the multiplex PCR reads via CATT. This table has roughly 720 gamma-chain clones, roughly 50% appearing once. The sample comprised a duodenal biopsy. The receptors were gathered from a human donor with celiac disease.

The CDR3 region is CATWDGPLNYYKKLF. As DNA, the CDR3 is TGTGCCACCTGGGATGGGCCTTTAAATTATTATAAGAAACTCTTT. This chain joins TRGV4 and TRGJ1 or TRGJ2. V lost 0 bases and J lost 1; bases outside the gene matches: 6. The CDR3 is 15 amino acids. Germline assignment: CDR1 EGSTGY and CDR2 YDSYTSSV.

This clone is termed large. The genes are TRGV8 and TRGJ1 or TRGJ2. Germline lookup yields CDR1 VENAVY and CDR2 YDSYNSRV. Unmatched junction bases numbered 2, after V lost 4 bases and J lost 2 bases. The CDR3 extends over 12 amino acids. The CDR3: CATWDDYYKKLF. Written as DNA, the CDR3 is TGTGCCACCTGGGACGATTATTATAAGAAACTCTTT.

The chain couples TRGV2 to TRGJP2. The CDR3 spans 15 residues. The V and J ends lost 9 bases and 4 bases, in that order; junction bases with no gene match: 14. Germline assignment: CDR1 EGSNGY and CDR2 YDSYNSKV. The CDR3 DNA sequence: TGTGCCACCCTGGGACGGGCCTCTAGTGATTGGATCAAGACGTTT. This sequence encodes CATLGRASSDWIKTF.

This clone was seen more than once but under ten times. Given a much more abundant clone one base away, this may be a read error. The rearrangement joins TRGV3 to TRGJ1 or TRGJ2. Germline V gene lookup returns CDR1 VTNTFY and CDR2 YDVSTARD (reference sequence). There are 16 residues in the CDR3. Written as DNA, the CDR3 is TGTGCCACCTGGGCCCCGGGCCCTTTGAATTATCATAAGAAACTCTTT. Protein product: CATWAPGPLNYHKKLF.

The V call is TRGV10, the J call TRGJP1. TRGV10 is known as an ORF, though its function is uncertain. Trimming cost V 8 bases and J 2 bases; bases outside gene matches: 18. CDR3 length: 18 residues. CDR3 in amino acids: CAAWSYNPPITTGWFKIF. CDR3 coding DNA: TGTGCTGCGTGGAGTTATAATCCCCCTATCACCACTGGTTGGTTCAAGATATTT.

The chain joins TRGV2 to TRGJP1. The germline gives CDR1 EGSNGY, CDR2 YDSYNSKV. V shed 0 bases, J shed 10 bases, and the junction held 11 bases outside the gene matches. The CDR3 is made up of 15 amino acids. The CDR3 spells CATWDGPPEAWFKIF. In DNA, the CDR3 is TGTGCCACCTGGGACGGGCCTCCTGAAGCTTGGTTCAAGATATTT.

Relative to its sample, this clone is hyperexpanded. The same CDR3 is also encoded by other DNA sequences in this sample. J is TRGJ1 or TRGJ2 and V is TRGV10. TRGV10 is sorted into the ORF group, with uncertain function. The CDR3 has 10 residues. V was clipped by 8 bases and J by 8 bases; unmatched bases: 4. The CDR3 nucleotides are TGTGCTGCGTGGGACCATAAGAAACTCTTT. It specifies CAAWDHKKLF.

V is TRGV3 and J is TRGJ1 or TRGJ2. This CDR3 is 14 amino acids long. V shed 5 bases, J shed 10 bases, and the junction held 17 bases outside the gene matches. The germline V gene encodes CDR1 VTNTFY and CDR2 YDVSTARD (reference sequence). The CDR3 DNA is TGTGCCACCTGGGGACAGGCCTTGCCTAAAAAGAAACTCTTT. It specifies CATWGQALPKKKLF.

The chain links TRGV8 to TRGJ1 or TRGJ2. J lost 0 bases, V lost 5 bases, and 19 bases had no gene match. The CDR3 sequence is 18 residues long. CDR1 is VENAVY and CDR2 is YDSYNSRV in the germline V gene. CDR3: CATWGLSALYSNYYKKLF. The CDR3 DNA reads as TGTGCCACCTGGGGATTATCGGCTTTATATTCGAATTATTATAAGAAACTCTTT.

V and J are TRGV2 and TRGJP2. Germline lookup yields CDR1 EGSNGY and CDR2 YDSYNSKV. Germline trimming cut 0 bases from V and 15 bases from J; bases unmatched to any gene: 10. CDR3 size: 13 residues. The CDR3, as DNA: TGTGCCACCTGGGACGGGCCCATTGGATTCAAGACGTTT. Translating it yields CATWDGPIGFKTF.

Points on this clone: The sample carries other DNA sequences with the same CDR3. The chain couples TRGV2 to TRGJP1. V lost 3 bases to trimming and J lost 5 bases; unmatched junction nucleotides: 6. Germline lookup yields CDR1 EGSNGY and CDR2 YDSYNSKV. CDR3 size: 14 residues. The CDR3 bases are TGTGCCACCTGGGACTCTACAACTGGTTGGTTCAAGATATTT. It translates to CATWDSTTGWFKIF.

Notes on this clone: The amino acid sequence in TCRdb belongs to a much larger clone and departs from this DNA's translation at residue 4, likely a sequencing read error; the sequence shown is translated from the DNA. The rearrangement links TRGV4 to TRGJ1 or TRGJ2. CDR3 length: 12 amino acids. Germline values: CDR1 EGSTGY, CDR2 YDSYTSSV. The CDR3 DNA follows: TGTGCCACCCGGGATGAGCATTATAAGAAACTCTTT. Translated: CATRDEHYKKLF.

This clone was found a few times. The CDR3 nucleotides read TGTGCCACCTGGGGGCCGAATTATTATAAGAAACTCTTT. Protein sequence: CATWGPNYYKKLF. The V gene is TRGV8, the J gene TRGJ1 or TRGJ2. The CDR3 has 13 residues. J gave up 0 bases and V 5 bases, and 4 bases lay outside the gene matches. The germline gives CDR1 VENAVY, CDR2 YDSYNSRV.

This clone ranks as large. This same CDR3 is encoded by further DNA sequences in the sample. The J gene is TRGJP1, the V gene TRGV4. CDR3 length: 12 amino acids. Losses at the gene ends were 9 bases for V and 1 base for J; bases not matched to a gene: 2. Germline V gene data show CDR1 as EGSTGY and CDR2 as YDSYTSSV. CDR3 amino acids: CATRTTGWFKIF. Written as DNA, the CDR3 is TGTGCCACCCGTACCACTGGTTGGTTCAAGATATTT.

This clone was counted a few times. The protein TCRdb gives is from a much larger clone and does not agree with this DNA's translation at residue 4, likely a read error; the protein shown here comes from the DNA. CDR3 region: CALREESKKLF. The CDR3 region has the DNA TGTGCCTTGCGGGAGGAATCTAAGAAACTCTTT. This sequence joins TRGV9 and TRGJ1 or TRGJ2. Per germline, CDR1 GITISATS and CDR2 ISYDGTV (reference sequence). This CDR3 region has 11 residues.

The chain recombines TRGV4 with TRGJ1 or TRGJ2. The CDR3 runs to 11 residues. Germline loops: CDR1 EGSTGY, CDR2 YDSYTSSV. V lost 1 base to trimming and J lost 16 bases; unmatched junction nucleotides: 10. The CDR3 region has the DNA TGTGCCACCTGGGATGGAAAGAGAAACCTCTTT. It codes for CATWDGKRNLF.

The CDR3 DNA sequence: TGTGCCCACCTGGGATGGGCGATGAAACTCTTT. Its protein product is CAHLGWAMKLF. The rearrangement links TRGV4 to TRGJ1 or TRGJ2. The junction had 17 bases not matched to a gene; V was cut back by 12 bases and J by 12 bases. Germline assignment: CDR1 EGSTGY and CDR2 YDSYTSSV. The CDR3 spans 11 residues.

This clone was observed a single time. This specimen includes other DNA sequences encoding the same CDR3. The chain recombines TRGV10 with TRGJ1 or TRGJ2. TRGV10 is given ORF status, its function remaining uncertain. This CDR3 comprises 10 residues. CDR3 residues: CACAPPKKLF. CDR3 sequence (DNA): TGTGCATGCGCACCCCCTAAGAAACTCTTT.

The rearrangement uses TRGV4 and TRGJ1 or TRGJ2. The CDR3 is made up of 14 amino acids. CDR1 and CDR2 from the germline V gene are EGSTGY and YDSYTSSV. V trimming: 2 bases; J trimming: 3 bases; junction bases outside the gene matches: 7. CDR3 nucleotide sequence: TGTGCCACCTGGGATGTACCCCTTTATTATAAGAAACTCTTT. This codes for CATWDVPLYYKKLF.

DNA for the CDR3: TGTGCCACCTGGGAAATTGATTGGATCAAGACGTTT. Protein sequence: CATWEIDWIKTF. The chain combines TRGV2 with TRGJP2. Trimming took 4 bases from V and 7 from J; bases not matched to a gene: 3. This CDR3 region has 12 residues. Germline CDR1 EGSNGY, CDR2 YDSYNSKV.

The CDR3 region has the DNA TGTGCCACCTGGGACGGGGCCGTCCATCGTTATAAGAAACTCTTT. Protein: CATWDGAVHRYKKLF. V usage is TRGV2 and J usage is TRGJ1 or TRGJ2. The V and J ends lost 0 bases and 6 bases, in that order; junction bases with no gene match: 11. Germline values: CDR1 EGSNGY, CDR2 YDSYNSKV. The CDR3 spans 15 residues.

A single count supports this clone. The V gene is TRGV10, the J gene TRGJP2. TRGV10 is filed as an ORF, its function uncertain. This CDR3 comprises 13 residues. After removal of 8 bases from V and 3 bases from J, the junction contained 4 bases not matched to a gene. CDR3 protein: CAAWEGSDWIKTF. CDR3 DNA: TGTGCTGCGTGGGAGGGTAGTGATTGGATCAAGACGTTT.

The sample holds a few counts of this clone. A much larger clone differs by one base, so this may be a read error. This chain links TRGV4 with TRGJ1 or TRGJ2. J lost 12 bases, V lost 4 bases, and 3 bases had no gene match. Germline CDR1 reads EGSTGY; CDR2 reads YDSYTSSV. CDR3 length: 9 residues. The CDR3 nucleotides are TGTGCCACCTGGGACAGGAAACTCTTT. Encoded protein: CATWDRKLF.

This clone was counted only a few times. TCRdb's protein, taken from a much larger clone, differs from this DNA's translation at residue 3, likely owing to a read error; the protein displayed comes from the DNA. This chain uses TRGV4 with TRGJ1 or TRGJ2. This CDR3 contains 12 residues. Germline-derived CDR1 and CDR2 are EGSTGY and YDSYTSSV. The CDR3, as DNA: TGTGCCGCCTGGGTGCTTTATTATAAGAAACTCTTT. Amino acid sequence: CAAWVLYYKKLF.

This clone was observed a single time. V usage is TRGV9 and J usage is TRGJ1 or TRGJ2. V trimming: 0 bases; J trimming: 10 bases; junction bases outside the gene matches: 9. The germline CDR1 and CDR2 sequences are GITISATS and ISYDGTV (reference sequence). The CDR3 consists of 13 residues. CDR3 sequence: CALWEVRLIKKLF. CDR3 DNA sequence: TGTGCCTTGTGGGAGGTGCGATTAATAAAGAAACTCTTT.

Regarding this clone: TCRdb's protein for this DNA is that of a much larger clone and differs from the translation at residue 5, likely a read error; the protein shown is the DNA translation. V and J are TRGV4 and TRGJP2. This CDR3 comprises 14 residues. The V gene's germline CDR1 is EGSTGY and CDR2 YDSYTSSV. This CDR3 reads CATWGGGRDWIKTF. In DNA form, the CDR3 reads TGTGCCACCTGGGGTGGGGGTAGGGATTGGATCAAGACGTTT.

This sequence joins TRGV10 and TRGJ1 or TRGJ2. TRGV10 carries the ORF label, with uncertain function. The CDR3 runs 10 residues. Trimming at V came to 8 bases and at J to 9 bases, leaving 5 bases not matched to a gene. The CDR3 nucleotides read TGTGCTGCGTGGGGGATTAAGAAACTCTTT. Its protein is CAAWGIKKLF.

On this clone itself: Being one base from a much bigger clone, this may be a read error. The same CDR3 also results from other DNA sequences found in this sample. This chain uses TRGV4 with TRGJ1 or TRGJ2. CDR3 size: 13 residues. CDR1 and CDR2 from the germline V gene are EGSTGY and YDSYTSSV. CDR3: CATWDGYYYKKLF. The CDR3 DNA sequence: TGTGCCACCTGGGATGGGTATTATTATAAGAAGCTCTTT.

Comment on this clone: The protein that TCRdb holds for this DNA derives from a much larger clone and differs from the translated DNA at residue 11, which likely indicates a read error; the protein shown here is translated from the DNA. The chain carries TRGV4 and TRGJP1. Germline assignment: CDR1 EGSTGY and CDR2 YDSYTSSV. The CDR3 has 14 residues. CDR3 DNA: TGTGCCACCTGGGATGGGCCCACTGGTTGGCTCAAGATATTT. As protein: CATWDGPTGWLKIF.

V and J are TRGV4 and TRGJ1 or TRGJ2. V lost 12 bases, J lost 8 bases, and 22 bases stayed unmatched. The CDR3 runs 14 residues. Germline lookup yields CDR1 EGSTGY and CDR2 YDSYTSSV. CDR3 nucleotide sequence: TGTGCCCACCTGGGATGGGAGACCCCTCATAAGAAACTCTTT. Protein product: CAHLGWETPHKKLF.

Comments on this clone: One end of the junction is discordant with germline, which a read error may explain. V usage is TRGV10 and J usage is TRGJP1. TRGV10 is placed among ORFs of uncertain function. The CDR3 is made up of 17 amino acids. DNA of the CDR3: TGTGCTGCCGTCGAACGGTCGCAGGATACCACTGATTGGTTCAAGATATTT. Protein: CAAVERSQDTTDWFKIF.